This T cell receptor beta chain came from a study of OX40 agonist ivuxolimab in advanced cancers. The overall study: Dose-escalation patients were diagnosed with hepatocellular carcinoma, melanoma, renal cell cancer or head and neck cancer.

This clone was observed a few times. Its antigen is unknown. TCRdb's table, derived via immunoSEQ multiplex PCR, lists solely in-frame clones and lacks some. Counted here are 25,000 to 30,000 clones, under 80% occurring once; the ten biggest clones make up approximately 30%. V lost 0 bases, J lost 5 bases, and 10 bases stayed unmatched. This CDR3 has 16 amino acids. The germline V gene has CDR1 SGDLS and CDR2 YYNGEE. General study results and limits: CD8+ T cells averaged more expanded clones than CD4+. Not determined was the antigen specificity of the expanded peripheral T cells.

This TCR was recovered from an adult with an advanced solid tumor such as melanoma, head and neck, liver or kidney cancer. Material: CD4+ or CD8+ T cells sorted from blood, obtained in a trial of the OX40 agonist ivuxolimab. The chain recombines TRBV9 with TRBJ2-7, with TRBD2 matching 8 bases. The CDR3: CASSVATGGGNDEQYF. CDR3 coding DNA: TGTGCCAGCAGCGTAGCTACGGGCGGGGGGAACGACGAGCAGTACTTC.